A selection of T cell receptor beta chains follows, all from one sample in a study of blood T cell repertoires in COVID-19. Assay: immunoSEQ multiplex PCR; the TCRdb copy retains only in-frame clones and omits some. The table has about 60,000 clones, 80% to 90% seen once. Sequences were obtained from peripheral blood. These receptors were taken from a man in his forties with acute or convalescent COVID-19. CDR3s include the opening cysteine and the closing phenylalanine or tryptophan. Fields, in order: V gene, J gene, D gene, clone size, CDR3 protein, CDR3 DNA. D genes are given only for firm matches. Clone size is not always given. Where it is, it says once, few, many or a class for expanded clones.

v_call: TRBV2
j_call: TRBJ1-6
d_call: NA
clone_size: NA
cdr3_aa: CASSSDNSPLHF
cdr3_nt: TGTGCCAGCTCCTCGGATAATTCACCCCTCCACTTT

v_call: TRBV11-3
j_call: TRBJ2-3
d_call: TRBD2
clone_size: NA
cdr3_aa: CASSLEASGGIYWGTDTQYF
cdr3_nt: TGTGCCAGCAGCTTAGAGGCTAGCGGGGGGATTTACTGGGGCACAGATACGCAGTATTTT

v_call: TRBV14
j_call: TRBJ1-6
d_call: NA
clone_size: once
cdr3_aa: CASRQAWSPLHF
cdr3_nt: TGTGCCAGTCGACAGGCGTGGTCACCCCTCCACTTT

v_call: TRBV29-1
j_call: TRBJ2-1
d_call: NA
clone_size: NA
cdr3_aa: CSSRQGSYNEQFF
cdr3_nt: TGCAGCAGTCGCCAGGGCTCCTACAATGAGCAGTTCTTC

v_call: TRBV19
j_call: TRBJ1-2
d_call: TRBD1
clone_size: few
cdr3_aa: CASSIADRGVGGYTF
cdr3_nt: TGTGCCAGTAGTATCGCGGACAGGGGAGTAGGTGGCTACACCTTC

v_call: TRBV2
j_call: TRBJ1-2
d_call: TRBD1
clone_size: few
cdr3_aa: CASSLDRIGGYTF
cdr3_nt: TGTGCCAGCAGTCTGGACAGGATTGGTGGCTACACCTTC

v_call: TRBV7-2
j_call: TRBJ1-3
d_call: TRBD1
clone_size: few
cdr3_aa: CASSFKGTGVGNTIYF
cdr3_nt: TGTGCCAGCAGCTTCAAGGGGACAGGGGTCGGAAACACCATATATTTT

v_call: TRBV7-9
j_call: TRBJ2-5
d_call: NA
clone_size: NA
cdr3_aa: CASSPTPTSKEGETQYF
cdr3_nt: TGTGCCAGCAGCCCAACCCCTACTAGCAAGGAGGGAGAGACCCAGTACTTC

v_call: TRBV5-6
j_call: TRBJ1-6
d_call: NA
clone_size: NA
cdr3_aa: CASSSGGQGLSPLHF
cdr3_nt: TGTGCCAGCAGCTCCGGGGGGCAGGGTCTTTCACCCCTCCACTTT

v_call: TRBV12-3/TRBV12-4
j_call: TRBJ2-5
d_call: TRBD2
clone_size: NA
cdr3_aa: CASSLGGGETQYF
cdr3_nt: TGTGCCAGCAGTTTAGGCGGGGGGGAGACCCAGTACTTC

v_call: TRBV27
j_call: TRBJ2-7
d_call: NA
clone_size: NA
cdr3_aa: CASSLGGRSSYEQYF
cdr3_nt: TGTGCCAGCAGTTTGGGCGGGCGGAGCTCCTACGAGCAGTACTTC

v_call: TRBV21-1
j_call: TRBJ2-7
d_call: NA
clone_size: NA
cdr3_aa: CASSKERSSSYEQYF
cdr3_nt: TGTGCCAGCAGCAAAGAACGAAGCTCATCCTACGAGCAGTACTTC

v_call: TRBV6-1
j_call: TRBJ1-6
d_call: NA
clone_size: NA
cdr3_aa: CASSEGTVSNSPLHF
cdr3_nt: TGTGCCAGCAGTGAAGGAACAGTCTCCAATTCACCCCTCCACTTT

v_call: TRBV12-5
j_call: TRBJ1-6
d_call: TRBD1
clone_size: NA
cdr3_aa: CASGLLQGAHSPLHF
cdr3_nt: TGTGCTAGTGGTCTACTTCAGGGGGCACACTCACCCCTCCACTTT

v_call: TRBV5-4
j_call: TRBJ1-1
d_call: TRBD1
clone_size: NA
cdr3_aa: CASSIDRGTEAFF
cdr3_nt: TGTGCCAGCAGCATTGACAGGGGAACTGAAGCTTTCTTT

v_call: TRBV6-5
j_call: TRBJ2-5
d_call: NA
clone_size: NA
cdr3_aa: CASSRGETQYF
cdr3_nt: TGTGCCAGCAGCAGAGGGGAGACCCAGTACTTC

v_call: TRBV7-2
j_call: TRBJ2-4
d_call: NA
clone_size: NA
cdr3_aa: CASSRRSGDIQYF
cdr3_nt: TGTGCCAGCAGCCGCCGCTCCGGAGACATTCAGTACTTC

v_call: TRBV5-4
j_call: TRBJ2-1
d_call: NA
clone_size: NA
cdr3_aa: CASSPTGRGEQFF
cdr3_nt: TGTGCCAGCAGCCCGACGGGGAGAGGTGAGCAGTTCTTC

v_call: TRBV2
j_call: TRBJ1-2
d_call: NA
clone_size: NA
cdr3_aa: CANRLGGVRLSTF
cdr3_nt: TGTGCCAATCGACTGGGGGGAGTGAGACTTTCCACCTTC

v_call: TRBV2
j_call: TRBJ1-5
d_call: TRBD1
clone_size: NA
cdr3_aa: CASSSRTGLNQPQHF
cdr3_nt: TGTGCCAGCAGCTCCAGGACAGGGTTGAATCAGCCCCAGCATTTT

v_call: TRBV7-9
j_call: TRBJ1-5
d_call: NA
clone_size: NA
cdr3_aa: CASSNGQGSPQHF
cdr3_nt: TGTGCCAGCAGCAACGGCCAGGGGAGCCCCCAGCATTTT

v_call: TRBV4-1
j_call: TRBJ2-5
d_call: NA
clone_size: NA
cdr3_aa: CASSQGGVQETQYF
cdr3_nt: TGCGCCAGCAGCCAAGGGGGAGTCCAAGAGACCCAGTACTTC

v_call: TRBV29-1
j_call: TRBJ1-3
d_call: NA
clone_size: NA
cdr3_aa: CSVETEVHGNTIYF
cdr3_nt: TGCAGCGTTGAGACGGAGGTGCATGGAAACACCATATATTTT

v_call: TRBV29-1
j_call: TRBJ1-2
d_call: TRBD1
clone_size: once
cdr3_aa: CSVEDPTGVYGYTF
cdr3_nt: TGCAGCGTTGAAGACCCTACAGGGGTTTATGGCTACACCTTC

v_call: TRBV27
j_call: TRBJ2-7
d_call: NA
clone_size: NA
cdr3_aa: CASTPKQGGHYEQYF
cdr3_nt: TGTGCCAGCACCCCAAAGCAGGGGGGCCACTACGAGCAGTACTTC

v_call: TRBV27
j_call: TRBJ2-2
d_call: NA
clone_size: NA
cdr3_aa: CASSLWGANTGELFF
cdr3_nt: TGTGCCAGCAGTTTATGGGGGGCGAACACCGGGGAGCTGTTTTTT

v_call: TRBV5-5
j_call: TRBJ1-2
d_call: TRBD1
clone_size: NA
cdr3_aa: CASSLGQGIGYGYTF
cdr3_nt: TGTGCCAGCAGCTTGGGACAGGGGATCGGCTATGGCTACACCTTC

v_call: TRBV5-5
j_call: TRBJ1-4
d_call: TRBD1
clone_size: NA
cdr3_aa: CASSHKQGSGASNEKLFF
cdr3_nt: TGTGCCAGCAGCCACAAACAGGGGTCGGGTGCGTCTAATGAAAAACTGTTTTTT

v_call: TRBV7-3
j_call: TRBJ1-1
d_call: NA
clone_size: NA
cdr3_aa: CASSSIGGGTEAFF
cdr3_nt: TGTGCCAGCAGCTCAATTGGGGGAGGCACTGAAGCTTTCTTT

v_call: TRBV10-3
j_call: TRBJ1-1
d_call: NA
clone_size: NA
cdr3_aa: CAISPQGERTEAFF
cdr3_nt: TGTGCCATCAGTCCACAGGGTGAGCGCACTGAAGCTTTCTTT

v_call: TRBV11-3
j_call: TRBJ2-3
d_call: TRBD1
clone_size: once
cdr3_aa: CASSLRQGVEDTQYF
cdr3_nt: TGTGCCAGCAGCCTTAGACAGGGGGTGGAAGATACGCAGTATTTT